Below, 27 T cell receptor beta chains from the same sample are listed, as sequenced in a study of metastatic and nonmetastatic thyroid tumors. TCRdb reprocessed the PCR reads using MiXCR. The repertoire consists of around 20,000 clones, with approximately 15% occurring once and the leading ten covering around a sixth. Each patient came to thyroid surgery without any prior treatment (of any kind). The specimen was blood. These receptors originate from a male donor with papillary thyroid cancer or a benign thyroid nodule (not recorded which). Some clones in this sample may be carry-over from other donors' samples.

This sequence joins TRBV4-3 and TRBJ1-2, with a weak D call TRBD1 (6 bases). Germline CDR1 and CDR2: LGHNA and YSLEER. This CDR3 has 15 residues. The V gene lost 9 bases and the J gene lost 2 bases, with 19 bases spanning the gap. The CDR3 reads CARIRYRGGNYGYTF. The CDR3 DNA sequence: TGCGCCAGAATCCGGTATCGGGGGGGCAACTATGGCTACACCTTC.

Many counts were recorded for this clone. The junction shows a germline mismatch at one end, possibly a read error. Other DNA sequences in the sample encode the same CDR3. This chain links TRBV5-6 with TRBJ1-2; a weak D match, TRBD1 (5 bases). CDR3 length equals 14 residues. In germline, CDR1 is SGHDT, CDR2 YYEEEE. The chain's CDR3 is CASSLHGPGAGYTF. The CDR3 nucleotides read TGCGCCAGCAGCTTGCATGGGCCTGGGGCTGGCTACACCTTC. The full variable domain, rest sourced from reference TRBV5-6 and TRBJ1-2, is DAGVTQSPTHLIKTRGQQVTLRCSPKSGHDTVSWYQQALGQGPQFIFQYYEEEERQRGNFPDRFSGHQFPNYSSELNVNALLLGDSALYLCASSLHGPGAGYTFGSGTRLTVV.

This clone was recorded at least ten times. The gene calls are TRBV30 and TRBJ2-3; D is uncertain. The germline V gene has CDR1 GTSNPN and CDR2 SVGIG (reference sequence). This CDR3 has 12 amino acids. V gave up 3 bases and J gave up 7 bases, with 11 bases separating them. CDR3 nucleotides: TGTGCCTGGAGCGCCTCTTGGAATACGCAGTATTTT. It yields the protein CAWSASWNTQYF.

By proportion, this clone is medium-sized. The rearrangement links TRBV4-3 to TRBJ2-1; 12 nucleotides agree with TRBD2. Germline V gene sequence: CDR1 LGHNA, CDR2 YSLEER. V lost 1 base and J lost 4; bases outside the gene matches: 2. This CDR3 contains 16 residues. The CDR3 sequence is CASSQGTSGEYNEQFF. In nucleotides, the CDR3 is TGCGCCAGCAGCCAAGGGACTAGCGGGGAATACAATGAGCAGTTCTTC.

This clone appeared many times. The chain joins TRBV7-9 to TRBJ1-4; D unclear. Germline CDR1 and CDR2: SEHNR and FQNEAQ (reference sequence). The CDR3 runs 13 residues. The V gene lost 3 bases and the J gene lost 8 bases, with 10 bases spanning the gap. The CDR3 coding sequence is TGTGCCAGCAGCTTTGGCGGTCTAGAAAAACTGTTTTTT. Protein sequence: CASSFGGLEKLFF.

This clone was found many times. The chain links TRBV6-1 to TRBJ2-3; D might be TRBD1 (6 bases). This CDR3 is 15 amino acids long. V was pared by 3 bases and J by 0 bases, with 10 bases between. Germline V gives CDR1 MNHNS, CDR2 SASEGT. This chain's CDR3 is CASSESTGSTDTQYF. CDR3 sequence (DNA): TGTGCCAGCAGTGAGTCGACAGGAAGCACAGATACGCAGTATTTT.

Note on this clone: Just one base apart from a much larger clone, this may be a read error. The chain couples TRBV29-1 to TRBJ2-3; weak D call: TRBD2 (6 bases). This CDR3 spans 14 amino acids. The germline V gene has CDR1 SQVTM and CDR2 ANQGSEA. CDR3 residues: CSIENGRGGNTQYF. The CDR3 nucleotides are TGCAGCATTGAGAACGGACGGGGAGGAAATACGCAGTATTTT.

Many counts were recorded for this clone. The chain couples TRBV5-1 to TRBJ2-7; D assignment may be TRBD1 or TRBD2 (5 bases each). Germline-derived CDR1 and CDR2 are SGHRS and YFSETQ. CDR3 size: 12 residues. Trimming removed 1 base from V and 6 bases from J, with 8 bases in between. The CDR3 DNA sequence: TGCGCCAGCAGCTTGCACGGGGCCGAGCAGTACTTC. This codes for CASSLHGAEQYF.

This clone was seen ten or more times. This chain joins TRBV3-1 and TRBJ2-7; no clear D gene. Trimming stripped 0 bases from V and 4 bases from J, with 7 bases between. CDR1 and CDR2 (germline): LGHDT, YNNKEL (reference sequence). This CDR3 has 13 amino acids. The CDR3: CASSQETFYEQYF. CDR3 nucleotide sequence: TGTGCCAGCAGCCAAGAGACTTTTTACGAGCAGTACTTC.

In this sample, this clone turned up many times. The chain joins TRBV9 to TRBJ2-3, with 9 bases identical to TRBD1. Germline V gene lookup returns CDR1 SGDLS and CDR2 YYNGEE. The CDR3 runs to 14 residues. The J segment lost 2 bases and the V segment lost 3 bases, leaving 1 base of the junction unmatched. This CDR3 reads CASSGTGVTDTQYF. The CDR3 region has the DNA TGTGCCAGCAGCGGGACAGGGGTCACAGATACGCAGTATTTT.

There are many counts of this clone. This sequence joins TRBV12-3 or TRBV12-4 and TRBJ1-1, with 7 bases aligning to TRBD1. The CDR3 covers 15 residues. V lost 6 bases, J lost 1 base, and 8 bases stayed unmatched. This chain's CDR3 is CASSPRTGANTEAFF. The CDR3 nucleotides are TGTGCCAGCAGCCCTCGGACAGGAGCGAACACTGAAGCTTTCTTT.

The rearrangement links TRBV12-3 or TRBV12-4 to TRBJ2-1, with 12 bases fitting TRBD2. Trimming removed 4 bases from V and 4 bases from J; junction bases left unmatched: 2. This CDR3 contains 15 residues. The CDR3 DNA sequence: TGTGCCAGCAGTTCGACTAGCGGGGGATACAATGAGCAGTTCTTC. Translation gives CASSSTSGGYNEQFF.

This clone qualifies as medium-sized. The rearrangement links TRBV4-3 to TRBJ2-3, with D possibly TRBD2 on 6 matching bases. The germline V and J ends were trimmed by 4 bases and 3 bases, with 11 bases remaining between them. The CDR3 runs 14 residues. The germline V gene encodes CDR1 LGHNA and CDR2 YSLEER. The CDR3 spells CASSRNGRTDTQYF. The CDR3 DNA follows: TGCGCCAGCAGCCGGAACGGGAGAACAGATACGCAGTATTTT.

This clone has more than one count but fewer than ten. The DNA of the CDR3 is TGTGCCAGCTCGCCCAAAAGAAGGGTTATTCCCACTGAAGCTTTCTTT. Translation gives CASSPKRRVIPTEAFF. The V and J genes are TRBV18 and TRBJ1-1; no reliable D call. V lost 6 bases and J 4 bases, leaving 21 bases between the germline ends. Germline loops: CDR1 KGHSH, CDR2 LQKENI. This CDR3 is 16 amino acids long. The full variable domain, its missing parts supplied by reference TRBV18 and TRBJ1-1, is NAGVMQNPRHLVRRRGQEARLRCSPMKGHSHVYWYRQLPEEGLKFMVYLQKENIIDESGMPKERFSAEFPKEGPSILRIQQVVRGDSAAYFCASSPKRRVIPTEAFFGQGTRLTVV.

This clone was observed many times. The J gene is TRBJ2-2, the V gene TRBV6-1, with 8 bases identical to TRBD2. The germline gives CDR1 MNHNS, CDR2 SASEGT. The junction had 1 base not matched to a gene; V was cut back by 6 bases and J by 4 bases. There are 13 residues in the CDR3. CDR3 sequence (DNA): TGTGCCAGCAGGCTAGCGGGCACCGGGGAGCTGTTTTTT. The encoded protein is CASRLAGTGELFF.

This chain uses TRBV5-1 with TRBJ2-3; D possibly corresponds to TRBD2 (6 bases). The CDR3 totals 14 residues. CDR1 is SGHRS and CDR2 is YFSETQ in the germline V gene. V was pared by 0 bases and J by 7 bases, with 12 bases between. Here the CDR3 DNA reads TGCGCCAGCAGCTTGGCGGAGGGACTCCATACGCAGTATTTT. It translates to CASSLAEGLHTQYF.

This clone was found many times. The chain is built from TRBV25-1 and TRBJ2-1; unclear D gene. V was cut by 3 bases and J by 0 bases, with 9 bases left in between. Germline CDR1 is MGHDK and CDR2 is SYGVNS. The CDR3 has 15 amino acids. Here the CDR3 DNA reads TGTGCCAGCAGTGATCTTAGCTTCTCCTACAATGAGCAGTTCTTC. Translation gives CASSDLSFSYNEQFF. The full variable domain, with the rest looked up from reference TRBV25-1 and TRBJ2-1, is EADIYQTPRYLVIGTGKKITLECSQTMGHDKMYWYQQDPGMELHLIHYSYGVNSTEKGDLSSESTVSRIRTEHFPLTLESARPSHTSQYLCASSDLSFSYNEQFFGPGTRLTVL.

The sample holds a few counts of this clone. This chain connects TRBV6-1 to TRBJ1-5; tentative D call: TRBD1 (5 bases). Germline V gene lookup returns CDR1 MNHNS and CDR2 SASEGT. V lost 4 bases and J 9 bases, leaving 19 bases between the germline ends. The CDR3 totals 15 residues. The CDR3 region is CASSVYDGGDWPQHF. The CDR3 DNA reads TGTGCCAGCAGTGTCTACGACGGGGGGGATTGGCCCCAGCATTTT.

This clone was seen many times. The J gene is TRBJ2-7, the V gene TRBV29-1, with TRBD1 matching 8 bases. The CDR3 runs 12 residues. Germline V gene lookup returns CDR1 SQVTM and CDR2 ANQGSEA. With V trimmed by 6 bases and J by 5 bases, 6 bases remained unmatched. The CDR3 DNA reads as TGCAGCGTACAAGGACAGGGACACGAGCAGTACTTC. It translates to CSVQGQGHEQYF.

The chain recombines TRBV28 with TRBJ2-3; 9 positions match TRBD2. J gave up 2 bases and V 6 bases, and 18 bases lay outside the gene matches. Germline lookup yields CDR1 MDHEN and CDR2 SYDVKM. This CDR3 is 19 amino acids long. The CDR3 loop reads CASSLLTSGYNTDTDTQYF. DNA for the CDR3: TGTGCCAGCAGCCTATTAACTAGCGGGTACAATACTGACACAGATACGCAGTATTTT.

This clone was picked up many times. The J gene is TRBJ1-1, the V gene TRBV20-1; 10 nucleotides align to TRBD1. The J segment lost 6 bases and the V segment lost 5 bases, leaving 9 bases of the junction unmatched. CDR1 is DFQATT and CDR2 is SNEGSKA in the germline V gene (reference sequence). The length of the CDR3 is 14 residues. CDR3 residues: CSADTGTGVPEAFF. The CDR3 DNA reads TGCAGTGCTGATACCGGGACAGGGGTCCCTGAAGCTTTCTTT.

At least ten counts were recorded for this clone. The chain employs TRBV29-1 and TRBJ2-3; TRBD1 aligns across 7 bases. Trimming cost V 1 base and J 5 bases; bases outside gene matches: 6. The CDR3 runs 14 residues. Germline values: CDR1 SQVTM, CDR2 ANQGSEA. Here the CDR3 DNA reads TGCAGCGTTGAAGGTGGGACAGCCAAAGATACGCAGTATTTT. The encoded protein is CSVEGGTAKDTQYF.

This clone was seen at least ten times. The chain has TRBV27 and TRBJ2-7; 7 bases are a match to TRBD2. CDR1 is MNHEY, CDR2 SMNVEV, per germline (reference sequence). V lost 7 bases to trimming and J lost 2 bases; unmatched junction nucleotides: 8. The CDR3 has 14 residues. CDR3: CASKSSGNPYEQYF. The CDR3 DNA follows: TGTGCCAGCAAGTCTAGCGGAAATCCCTACGAGCAGTACTTC.

This clone came up many times. This chain connects TRBV3-1 to TRBJ2-3; 9 nucleotides align to TRBD2. With V trimmed by 2 bases and J by 3 bases, 3 bases remained unmatched. The germline CDR1 and CDR2 sequences are LGHDT and YNNKEL (reference sequence). The CDR3 is 15 amino acids. The DNA of the CDR3 is TGTGCCAGCAGCCAAATAGCGGGAGTGACAGATACGCAGTATTTT. It translates to CASSQIAGVTDTQYF.

The V and J genes are TRBV2 and TRBJ1-6; no reliable D call. Per germline, CDR1 SNHLY and CDR2 FYNNEI. CDR3 length equals 14 residues. Trimming pared 2 bases from V and 7 bases from J, leaving 9 bases between. CDR3 region: CASSENRENSPLHF. In DNA form, the CDR3 reads TGTGCCAGCAGTGAAAATAGGGAAAATTCACCCCTCCACTTT.

The chain has TRBV30 and TRBJ2-7, with 14 bases aligning to TRBD2. There are 15 residues in the CDR3. The trim removed 1 base at V and 7 bases at J, leaving 6 bases unmatched. The V gene's germline CDR1 is GTSNPN and CDR2 SVGIG (reference sequence). CDR3 nucleotide sequence: TGTGCCTGGAGTGCCGGACTAGCGGGAGGTGGGGAGCAGTACTTC. It is translated as CAWSAGLAGGGEQYF.

The sample holds many counts of this clone. This chain links TRBV7-3 with TRBJ2-3; 9 bases agree with TRBD2. Germline-derived CDR1 and CDR2 are SGHTA and FQGTGA. V lost 2 bases to trimming and J lost 6 bases; unmatched junction nucleotides: 9. This CDR3 has 16 residues. CDR3 coding DNA: TGTGCCAGCAGCTTATTTGGTAGCGGGAGTTTTGATACGCAGTATTTT. Protein product: CASSLFGSGSFDTQYF.